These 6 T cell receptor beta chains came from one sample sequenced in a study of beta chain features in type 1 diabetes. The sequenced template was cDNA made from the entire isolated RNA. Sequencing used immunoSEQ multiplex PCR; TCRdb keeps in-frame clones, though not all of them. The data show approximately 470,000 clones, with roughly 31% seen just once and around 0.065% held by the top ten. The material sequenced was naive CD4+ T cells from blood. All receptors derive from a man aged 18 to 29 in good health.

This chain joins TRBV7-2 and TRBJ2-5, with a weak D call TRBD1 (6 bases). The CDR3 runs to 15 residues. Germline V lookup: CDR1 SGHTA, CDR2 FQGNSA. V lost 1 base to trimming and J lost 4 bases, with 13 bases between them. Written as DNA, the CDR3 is TGTGCCAGCAGCTTAGGGGCAGGGGTTGGAGAGACCCAGTACTTC. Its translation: CASSLGAGVGETQYF.

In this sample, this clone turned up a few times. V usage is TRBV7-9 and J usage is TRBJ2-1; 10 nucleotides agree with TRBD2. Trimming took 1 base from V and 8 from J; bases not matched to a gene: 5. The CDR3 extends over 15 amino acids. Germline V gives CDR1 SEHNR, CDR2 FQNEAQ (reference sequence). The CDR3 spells CASSLVASGSDEQFF. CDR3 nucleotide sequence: TGTGCCAGCAGCTTAGTGGCTAGCGGGAGTGATGAGCAGTTCTTC.

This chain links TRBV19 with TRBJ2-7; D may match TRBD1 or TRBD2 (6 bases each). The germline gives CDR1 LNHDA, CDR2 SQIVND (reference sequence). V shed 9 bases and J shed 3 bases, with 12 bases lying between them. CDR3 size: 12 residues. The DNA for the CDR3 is TGTGCCAGAAGGGGGGATAACTACGAGCAGTACTTC. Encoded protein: CARRGDNYEQYF.

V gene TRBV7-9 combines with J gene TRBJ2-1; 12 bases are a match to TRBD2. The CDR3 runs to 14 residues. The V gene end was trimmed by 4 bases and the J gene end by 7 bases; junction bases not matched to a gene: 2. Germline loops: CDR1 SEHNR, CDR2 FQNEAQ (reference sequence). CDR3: CASSSGTSGNEQFF. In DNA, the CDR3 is TGTGCCAGCAGCTCCGGGACTAGCGGGAATGAGCAGTTCTTC.

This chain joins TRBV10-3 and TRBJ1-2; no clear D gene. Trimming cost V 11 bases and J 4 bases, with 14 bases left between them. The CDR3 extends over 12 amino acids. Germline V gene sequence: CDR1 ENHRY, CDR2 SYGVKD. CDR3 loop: CAVQDNPYGYTF. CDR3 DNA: TGTGCCGTACAAGACAACCCCTATGGCTACACCTTC.

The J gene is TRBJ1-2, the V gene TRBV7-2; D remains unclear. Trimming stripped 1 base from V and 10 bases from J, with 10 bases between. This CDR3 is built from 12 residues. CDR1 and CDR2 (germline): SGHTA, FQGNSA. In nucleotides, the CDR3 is TGTGCCAGCAGCTTAGATCGACGTTACTACACCTTC. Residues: CASSLDRRYYTF.